What follows are 28 T cell receptor beta chains derived from one specimen sequenced in a study of shared clonotypes between healthy human individuals. Only in-frame clones appear in the TCRdb table, and some are missing; sequencing was by immunoSEQ multiplex PCR. This sample has about 320,000 clones, with about nine tenths found just once. Sequences were obtained from memory CD8+ T cells sorted from blood. The sample's subset: CD45RO+ cells pooled with CCR7-negative TemRA cells. These TCRs come from a man between 18 and 29 years old in good health.

The V gene is TRBV30, the J gene TRBJ2-5; D possibly corresponds to TRBD2 (6 bases). CDR3 size: 14 residues. In germline, CDR1 is GTSNPN, CDR2 SVGIG (reference sequence). Trimming cost V 5 bases and J 1 base, with 14 bases left between them. CDR3 in DNA: TGTGCCTGGGGAGTATATAGCGGCCAAGAGACCCAGTACTTC. Translating it yields CAWGVYSGQETQYF.

J is TRBJ2-5 and V is TRBV7-9; perhaps TRBD2 as D (5 bases). The CDR3 is 15 residues long. Germline loops: CDR1 SEHNR, CDR2 FQNEAQ (reference sequence). Trimming removed 7 bases from V and 4 bases from J, with 19 bases in between. DNA of the CDR3: TGTGCCAGCACCCCTGCTCTGGGAGTTGGAGAGACCCAGTACTTC. Its protein is CASTPALGVGETQYF.

This sequence joins TRBV5-6 and TRBJ1-2; perhaps TRBD1 as D (6 bases). In germline, CDR1 is SGHDT, CDR2 YYEEEE. Trimming left V 0 bases short and J 4 bases short, with 13 bases between. The CDR3 loop spans 15 amino acids. The CDR3 sequence: CASSLAFGDIYGYTF. CDR3 in DNA: TGTGCCAGCAGCTTGGCCTTTGGGGACATCTATGGCTACACCTTC. The variable domain in full, completed from reference TRBV5-6 and TRBJ1-2, reads DAGVTQSPTHLIKTRGQQVTLRCSPKSGHDTVSWYQQALGQGPQFIFQYYEEEERQRGNFPDRFSGHQFPNYSSELNVNALLLGDSALYLCASSLAFGDIYGYTFGSGTRLTVV.

The chain couples TRBV19 to TRBJ1-2; D ambiguous. Per germline, CDR1 LNHDA and CDR2 SQIVND (reference sequence). CDR3 length equals 15 residues. Trimming left V 5 bases short and J 5 bases short, with 18 bases between. The CDR3 DNA reads TGTGCCAGTAGTGGAACGGACGGAGGTGCTTATGGCTACACCTTC. It codes for CASSGTDGGAYGYTF.

The gene calls are TRBV9 and TRBJ1-5; a possible D gene is TRBD1 (5 bases). CDR1 SGDLS and CDR2 YYNGEE come from the germline V gene. The V and J ends lost 2 bases and 3 bases respectively, with 12 bases between them. The CDR3 length is 15 residues. The CDR3 DNA is TGTGCCAGCAGCGTTGATGGGGGATTCAATCAGCCCCAGCATTTT. The encoded protein is CASSVDGGFNQPQHF.

CDR3 protein: CASTSSDVGALTGANVLTF. The CDR3 nucleotides are TGCGCCAGCACCTCGTCCGACGTGGGGGCTCTAACTGGGGCCAACGTCCTGACTTTC. The rearrangement links TRBV5-1 to TRBJ2-6; tentative D call: TRBD1 (6 bases). V lost 6 bases, J lost 2 bases, and 24 bases lay in between. In germline, CDR1 is SGHRS, CDR2 YFSETQ. The CDR3 runs to 19 residues. The whole variable domain, filled in from reference TRBV5-1 and TRBJ2-6, reads KAGVTQTPRYLIKTRGQQVTLSCSPISGHRSVSWYQQTPGQGLQFLFEYFSETQRNKGNFPGRFSGRQFSNSRSEMNVSTLELGDSALYLCASTSSDVGALTGANVLTFGAGSRLTVL.

The rearrangement joins TRBV6-6 to TRBJ2-7, with 7 bases lining up with TRBD1. The germline V gene encodes CDR1 MNHNY and CDR2 SVGAGI (reference sequence). This CDR3 contains 14 residues. The trim removed 7 bases at V and 0 bases at J, leaving 6 bases unmatched. This CDR3 reads CASKSRDSSYEQYF. The CDR3 nucleotides read TGTGCCAGCAAGAGCCGGGACAGCTCCTACGAGCAGTACTTC.

This chain uses TRBV6-1 with TRBJ1-1; D call uncertain. Germline assignment: CDR1 MNHNS and CDR2 SASEGT. The CDR3 length is 14 residues. The ends were cut back, 2 bases at V and 5 bases at J, with 12 bases in the middle. CDR3 in DNA: TGTGCCAGCAGTGAATGGTTAGTGGAGACTGAAGCTTTCTTT. This sequence encodes CASSEWLVETEAFF.

The rearrangement links TRBV7-9 to TRBJ2-5; 13 nucleotides line up with TRBD2. The ends lost 6 bases at V and 4 bases at J; junction bases unmatched: 5. Germline assignment: CDR1 SEHNR and CDR2 FQNEAQ (reference sequence). The CDR3 extends over 15 amino acids. This CDR3 is CASSPRTSGRETQYF. The DNA of the CDR3 is TGTGCCAGCAGTCCCCGGACTAGCGGGAGAGAGACCCAGTACTTC.

V usage is TRBV29-1 and J usage is TRBJ2-7, with 11 positions matching TRBD2. CDR3 size: 13 residues. Unmatched junction bases numbered 4, after V lost 5 bases and J lost 4 bases. The germline gives CDR1 SQVTM, CDR2 ANQGSEA. The CDR3 nucleotides are TGCAGCGTTTTACTAGCGGGAGCGTACGAGCAGTACTTC. Translated, it gives CSVLLAGAYEQYF.

This rearrangement joins TRBV5-6 to TRBJ2-1; D call uncertain. Germline CDR1 reads SGHDT; CDR2 reads YYEEEE. V lost 1 base and J 4 bases, leaving 12 bases between the germline ends. This CDR3 comprises 15 residues. As DNA, the CDR3 is TGTGCCAGCAGCTTGATCGTGTGGAATTACAATGAGCAGTTCTTC. Residues: CASSLIVWNYNEQFF.

This chain links TRBV11-2 with TRBJ1-4, with D unresolved. V lost 2 bases and J 4 bases, leaving 8 bases between the germline ends. This CDR3 region has 14 residues. Germline CDR1 is SGHAT and CDR2 is FQNNGV. This chain's CDR3 is CASSLKQHNEKLFF. The CDR3 DNA reads as TGTGCCAGCAGCTTAAAACAGCATAATGAAAAACTGTTTTTT.

The J gene is TRBJ1-4, the V gene TRBV28; the D is unclear. Germline V lookup: CDR1 MDHEN, CDR2 SYDVKM. V was trimmed by 1 base and J by 7 bases, leaving 19 bases between them. This CDR3 is built from 17 residues. CDR3 sequence: CASSLSAGAQLGEKLFF. CDR3 coding DNA: TGTGCCAGCAGTTTATCTGCAGGCGCTCAATTAGGTGAAAAACTGTTTTTT.

The chain is built from TRBV4-1 and TRBJ1-3, with D possibly matching TRBD1 (6 bases). This CDR3 region has 15 residues. CDR1 is MGHRA and CDR2 is YSYEKL in the germline V gene. The V gene lost 7 bases and the J gene lost 0 bases, with 13 bases spanning the gap. The CDR3 spells CASNEDSHSGNTIYF. The CDR3 DNA follows: TGCGCCAGCAACGAGGACAGTCACTCTGGAAACACCATATATTTT.

V and J are TRBV4-3 and TRBJ1-6; the D is unclear. Trimming left V 0 bases short and J 2 bases short, with 8 bases between. The germline gives CDR1 LGHNA, CDR2 YSLEER. This CDR3 region has 16 residues. Written as DNA, the CDR3 is TGCGCCAGCAGCCAAGATCTAGGTACCTATAATTCACCCCTCCACTTT. The encoded protein is CASSQDLGTYNSPLHF.

V gene TRBV27 combines with J gene TRBJ2-1, with 8 bases aligning to TRBD1. The V gene end was trimmed by 5 bases and the J gene end by 2 bases; junction bases not matched to a gene: 8. Germline lookup yields CDR1 MNHEY and CDR2 SMNVEV (reference sequence). The length of the CDR3 is 16 residues. Here the CDR3 DNA reads TGTGCCAGCAGTCCTGGACAGGGCGACGCCTACAATGAGCAGTTCTTC. This gives the protein CASSPGQGDAYNEQFF.

A note on this clone: It may be a read error: a sequence one base away is much more abundant. Other DNA sequences of this sample code for an identical CDR3. The V gene is TRBV5-1, the J gene TRBJ2-7; TRBD1 matches 10 bases. The CDR3 runs to 13 residues. The germline V gene encodes CDR1 SGHRS and CDR2 YFSETQ. Trimming at V came to 3 bases and at J to 4 bases, leaving 1 base not matched to a gene. CDR3 loop: CASSWGQGYEQYF. The CDR3 region has the DNA TGCGCCAGCAGCTGGGGACAGGGGTACGAGCAGTACTTC.

The table lists this clone with a count of one. The J gene is TRBJ2-2, the V gene TRBV30; 7 positions match TRBD2. The V and J ends lost 2 bases and 3 bases, in that order; junction bases with no gene match: 6. The germline V gene has CDR1 GTSNPN and CDR2 SVGIG (reference sequence). This CDR3 is 15 amino acids long. CDR3 sequence (DNA): TGTGCCTGGAGTTACCCAGGGAGGGACACCGGGGAGCTGTTTTTT. It yields the protein CAWSYPGRDTGELFF.

The gene calls are TRBV4-1 and TRBJ1-6, with D perhaps TRBD1 (6 bases). Trimming stripped 3 bases from V and 9 bases from J, with 9 bases between. From germline, CDR1 is MGHRA and CDR2 YSYEKL. CDR3 length equals 13 residues. CDR3 sequence: CASSQARGSPLHF. CDR3 DNA sequence: TGCGCCAGCAGCCAGGCCAGGGGTTCACCCCTCCACTTT.

This chain joins TRBV29-1 and TRBJ2-5; 9 positions match TRBD2. The CDR3 totals 14 residues. The V gene's germline CDR1 is SQVTM and CDR2 ANQGSEA. J lost 4 bases, V lost 3 bases, and 6 bases had no gene match. DNA for the CDR3: TGCAGCGTTGACGCGGGAGGGCCCCGAGAGACCCAGTACTTC. Residues: CSVDAGGPRETQYF.

The rearrangement links TRBV4-3 to TRBJ2-1; D perhaps matches TRBD2 (6 bases). The V and J ends lost 4 bases and 2 bases respectively, with 12 bases between them. The V gene's germline CDR1 is LGHNA and CDR2 YSLEER. The CDR3 sequence is 15 residues long. CDR3 DNA: TGCGCCAGCAGCCCCGACGGGAGCACCTACAATGAGCAGTTCTTC. It is translated as CASSPDGSTYNEQFF.

Worth noting for this clone: At one of its ends the junction is not consistent with the germline gene, which may arise from a read error. The chain employs TRBV27 and TRBJ2-1; 9 bases are shared with TRBD2. From germline, CDR1 is MNHEY and CDR2 SMNVEV (reference sequence). The CDR3 is 17 amino acids. CDR3 protein: CASSLYGRTSVYHEQFF. The CDR3 DNA reads TGTGCCAGCAGTTTATATGGTCGGACTAGCGTCTACCATGAGCAGTTCTTC.

The V and J genes are TRBV10-1 and TRBJ1-1; no clear D gene. The germline V gene has CDR1 WNHNN and CDR2 SYGVQD (reference sequence). Trimming removed 4 bases at V and 5 bases at J, with 14 bases between. The CDR3 loop spans 14 amino acids. For the CDR3, the DNA is TGCGCCAGCAGTGTTCTTCCCCTCGGGACTGAAGCTTTCTTT. It yields the protein CASSVLPLGTEAFF.

The chain couples TRBV18 to TRBJ2-7; 10 bases line up with TRBD2. The CDR3 covers 15 residues. CDR1 and CDR2 from the germline V gene are KGHSH and LQKENI. Unmatched junction bases numbered 3, after V lost 2 bases and J lost 2 bases. The CDR3 region is CASSPTTSGTYEQYF. For the CDR3, the DNA is TGTGCCAGCTCACCAACCACTAGCGGGACCTACGAGCAGTACTTC.

Remarks on this clone: Since a much larger clone is just one base distant, this may be a read error. V and J are TRBV7-8 and TRBJ2-7, with 7 bases matching TRBD1. Looked up from germline, CDR1 is SGHVS and CDR2 is FQNEAQ. This CDR3 has 12 amino acids. V was clipped by 4 bases and J by 3 bases; unmatched bases: 0. The chain's CDR3 is CASSWDSYEQYF. The CDR3 region has the DNA TGTGCCAGCAGCTGGGACAGCTACGAGCAGTACTTC.

Regarding this clone: The sample has other DNA sequences that encode this CDR3 too. The chain combines TRBV5-6 with TRBJ2-1; 7 bases fit TRBD1. V was pared by 3 bases and J by 5 bases, with 2 bases of the junction left unmatched. This CDR3 spans 13 amino acids. CDR1 SGHDT and CDR2 YYEEEE come from the germline V gene. The CDR3 protein is CASSWDRDNEQFF. In DNA form, the CDR3 reads TGTGCCAGCAGCTGGGACAGAGACAATGAGCAGTTCTTC.

This clone has just one count. The chain links TRBV11-2 to TRBJ2-6; tentative D call: TRBD2 (5 bases). The CDR3 loop spans 14 amino acids. CDR1 SGHAT and CDR2 FQNNGV come from the germline V gene. The V gene lost 3 bases and the J gene lost 3 bases, with 6 bases spanning the gap. The CDR3 coding sequence is TGTGCCAGCAGCTTGGGGAGTGGGGCCAACGTCCTGACTTTC. Residues: CASSLGSGANVLTF. Combining the CDR3 with reference TRBV11-2 and TRBJ2-6 gives the whole variable domain EAGVAQSPRYKIIEKRQSVAFWCNPISGHATLYWYQQILGQGPKLLIQFQNNGVVDDSQLPKDRFSAERLKGVDSTLKIQPAKLEDSAVYLCASSLGSGANVLTFGAGSRLTVL.

This clone came up many times. This same CDR3 is encoded by further DNA sequences in the sample. The gene calls are TRBV4-1 and TRBJ2-7; weak D call: TRBD1 (6 bases). Per the germline V gene, CDR1 is MGHRA and CDR2 is YSYEKL. V dropped 0 bases and J dropped 0 bases, with 9 bases sitting between them. The CDR3 totals 15 residues. CDR3 amino acids: CASSQDPQGSYEQYF. CDR3 in DNA: TGCGCCAGCAGCCAAGATCCACAGGGCTCCTACGAGCAGTACTTC.